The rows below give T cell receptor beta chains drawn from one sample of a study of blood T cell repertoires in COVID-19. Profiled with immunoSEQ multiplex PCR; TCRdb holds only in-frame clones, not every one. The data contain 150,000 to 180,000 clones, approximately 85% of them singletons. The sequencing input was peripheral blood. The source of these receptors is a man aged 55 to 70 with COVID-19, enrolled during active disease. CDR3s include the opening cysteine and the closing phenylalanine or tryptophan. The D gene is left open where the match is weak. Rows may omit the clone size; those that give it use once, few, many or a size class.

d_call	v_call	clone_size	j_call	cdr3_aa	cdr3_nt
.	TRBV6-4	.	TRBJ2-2	CASSREEGLNTGELFF	TGTGCCAGCAGTCGGGAAGAGGGACTTAACACCGGGGAGCTGTTTTTT
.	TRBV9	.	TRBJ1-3	CASSAEPRIITSGNTIYF	TGTGCCAGCAGCGCAGAACCCAGGATTATAACTTCTGGAAACACCATATATTTT
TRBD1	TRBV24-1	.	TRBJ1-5	CATSADRGEMYQPQHF	TGTGCCACCAGTGCTGACAGGGGGGAGATGTATCAGCCCCAGCATTTT
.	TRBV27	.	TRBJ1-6	CASSFGRVQSSPLHF	TGTGCCAGCAGTTTCGGCAGGGTCCAATCTTCACCCCTCCACTTT
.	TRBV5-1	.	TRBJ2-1	CASSPEKGGPAHLQFF	TGCGCCAGCAGCCCTGAGAAGGGAGGTCCAGCACATCTACAGTTCTTC
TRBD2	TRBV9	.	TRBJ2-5	CASSVGSLAGGGVETQYF	TGTGCCAGCAGCGTAGGCAGTCTAGCGGGAGGAGGGGTTGAGACCCAGTACTTC
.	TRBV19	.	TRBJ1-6	CASSIEGEENSPLHF	TGTGCCAGTAGTATAGAAGGGGAGGAGAATTCACCCCTCCACTTT
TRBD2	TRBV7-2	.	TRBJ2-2	CASSRGLAGALGPGELFF	TGTGCCAGCAGCCGGGGACTAGCGGGAGCCCTGGGGCCCGGGGAGCTGTTTTTT
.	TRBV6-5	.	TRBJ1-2	CASSLRTGTWGYTF	TGTGCCAGCAGCTTGCGTACAGGGACCTGGGGCTACACCTTC
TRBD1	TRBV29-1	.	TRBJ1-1	CSAWTGGGTEAFF	TGCAGCGCTTGGACAGGGGGAGGGACTGAAGCTTTCTTT
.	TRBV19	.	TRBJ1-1	CASSNQGLGTEAFF	TGTGCCAGTAGTAACCAGGGTCTGGGCACTGAAGCTTTCTTT
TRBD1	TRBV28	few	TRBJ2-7	CASSSKGQGRLYEQYF	TGTGCCAGCAGTTCCAAAGGACAGGGGCGCCTCTACGAGCAGTACTTC
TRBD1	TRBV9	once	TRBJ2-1	CASSVRTGEGQFF	TGTGCCAGCAGCGTGCGGACAGGGGAGGGGCAGTTCTTC
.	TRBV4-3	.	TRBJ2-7	CASSQESGKAEQYF	TGCGCCAGCAGCCAAGAGTCAGGGAAAGCCGAGCAGTACTTC
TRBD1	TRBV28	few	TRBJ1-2	CASSWGQGNYGYTF	TGTGCCAGCAGTTGGGGACAGGGGAACTATGGCTACACCTTC
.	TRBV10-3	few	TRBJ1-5	CAIRDTNQPQHF	TGTGCCATCCGGGATACCAATCAGCCCCAGCATTTT
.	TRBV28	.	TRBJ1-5	CASMLINQPQHF	TGTGCCAGCATGCTAATCAATCAGCCCCAGCATTTT
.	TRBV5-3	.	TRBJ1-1	CASLFGNRMNTEAFF	TGTGCCAGCTTATTTGGAAACAGAATGAACACTGAAGCTTTCTTT
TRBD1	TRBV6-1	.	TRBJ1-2	CASSEVGTGAPVYGYTF	TGTGCCAGCAGTGAAGTCGGGACAGGGGCTCCCGTCTATGGCTACACCTTC
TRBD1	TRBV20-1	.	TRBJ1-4	CSASLLRDRGPEKLFF	TGCAGTGCTAGTTTATTAAGGGACAGGGGGCCTGAAAAACTGTTTTTT
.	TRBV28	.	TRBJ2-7	CASTQSVTYEQYF	TGTGCCAGCACCCAGTCCGTTACCTACGAGCAGTACTTC
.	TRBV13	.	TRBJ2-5	CASSNRGLQETQYF	TGTGCCAGCAGCAACAGGGGACTCCAAGAGACCCAGTACTTC
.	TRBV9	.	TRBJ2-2	CASSKQSGPGELFF	TGTGCCAGCAGCAAGCAGTCAGGGCCCGGGGAGCTGTTTTTT
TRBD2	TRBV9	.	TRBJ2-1	CASSVASGSSSYNEQFF	TGTGCCAGCAGCGTAGCTAGCGGGAGTTCTTCCTACAATGAGCAGTTCTTC
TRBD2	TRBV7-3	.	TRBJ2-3	CASSSGLALDTQYF	TGTGCCAGCAGCTCGGGACTAGCCTTAGATACGCAGTATTTT
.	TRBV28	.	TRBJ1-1	CASSWETEAFF	TGTGCCAGCAGTTGGGAGACTGAAGCTTTCTTT
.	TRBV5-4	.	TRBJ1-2	CASSLVDGYTF	TGTGCCAGCAGCTTGGTAGATGGCTACACCTTC
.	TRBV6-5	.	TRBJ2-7	CASSRRRGTYEQYF	TGTGCCAGCAGTCGAAGACGCGGCACCTACGAGCAGTACTTC
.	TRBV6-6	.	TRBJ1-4	CASSLTREGVEKLFF	TGTGCCAGCAGTTTAACCAGGGAGGGAGTTGAAAAACTGTTTTTT
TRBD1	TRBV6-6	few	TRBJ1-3	CASSRQGSGNTIYF	TGTGCCAGCAGCCGACAGGGCTCTGGAAACACCATATATTTT
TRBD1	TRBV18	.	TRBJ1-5	CASSERQGALIQPQHF	TGTGCCAGCTCAGAGAGACAGGGGGCCTTAATTCAGCCCCAGCATTTT
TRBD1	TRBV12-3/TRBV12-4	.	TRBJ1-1	CASSLPQGAEAFF	TGTGCCAGCAGTCTGCCTCAGGGGGCTGAAGCTTTCTTT
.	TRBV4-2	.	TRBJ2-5	CASSQELVKETQYF	TGTGCCAGCAGCCAAGAATTAGTAAAAGAGACCCAGTACTTC
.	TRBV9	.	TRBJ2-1	CASSLQGGGPRSGSYNEQFF	TGTGCCAGCAGCCTCCAGGGGGGAGGCCCCCGTTCGGGATCCTACAATGAGCAGTTCTTC
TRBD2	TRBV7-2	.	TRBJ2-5	CASSLVGLAVGETQYF	TGTGCCAGCAGCTTAGTAGGGCTAGCGGTCGGAGAGACCCAGTACTTC
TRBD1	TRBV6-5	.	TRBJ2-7	CASSSGTGGSQYF	TGTGCCAGCAGCTCCGGGACAGGGGGTTCGCAGTACTTC
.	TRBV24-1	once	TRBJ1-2	CATSDPRGNYGYTF	TGTGCCACCAGTGATCCGAGAGGAAACTATGGCTACACCTTC